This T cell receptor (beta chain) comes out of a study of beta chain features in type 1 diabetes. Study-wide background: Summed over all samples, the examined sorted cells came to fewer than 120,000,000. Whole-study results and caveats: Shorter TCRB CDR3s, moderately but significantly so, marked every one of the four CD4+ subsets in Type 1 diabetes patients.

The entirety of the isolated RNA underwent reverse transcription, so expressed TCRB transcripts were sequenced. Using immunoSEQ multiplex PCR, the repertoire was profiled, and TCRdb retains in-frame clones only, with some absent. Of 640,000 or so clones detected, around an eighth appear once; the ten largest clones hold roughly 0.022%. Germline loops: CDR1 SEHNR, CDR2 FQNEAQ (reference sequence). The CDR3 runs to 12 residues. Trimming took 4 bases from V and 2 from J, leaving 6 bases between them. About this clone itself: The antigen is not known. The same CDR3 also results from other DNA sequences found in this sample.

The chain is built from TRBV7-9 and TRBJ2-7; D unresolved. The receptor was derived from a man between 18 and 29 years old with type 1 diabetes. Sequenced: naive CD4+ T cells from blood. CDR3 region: CASSSATYEQYF. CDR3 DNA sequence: TGTGCCAGCAGCTCCGCCACCTACGAGCAGTACTTC.